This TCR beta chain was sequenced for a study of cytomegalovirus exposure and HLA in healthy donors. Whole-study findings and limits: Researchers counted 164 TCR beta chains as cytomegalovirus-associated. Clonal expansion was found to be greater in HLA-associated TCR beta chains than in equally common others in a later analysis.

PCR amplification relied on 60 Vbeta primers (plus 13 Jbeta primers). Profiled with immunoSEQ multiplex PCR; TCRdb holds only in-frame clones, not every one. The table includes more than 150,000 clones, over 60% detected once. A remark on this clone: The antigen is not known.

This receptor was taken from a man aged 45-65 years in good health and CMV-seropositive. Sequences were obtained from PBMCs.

CDR3 region: CASLQLQGETQYF. In nucleotides, the CDR3 is TGTGCCAGCCTGCAACTGCAGGGAGAGACCCAGTACTTC. The gene calls are TRBV6-1 and TRBJ2-5; D perhaps matches TRBD1 (5 bases). The CDR3 has 13 amino acids. The V and J ends lost 8 bases and 4 bases respectively, with 14 bases between them. Germline CDR1 reads MNHNS; CDR2 reads SASEGT.